The TCR beta chain under discussion was sequenced for a study of T cell responses to AZD1222 COVID-19 vaccine. Worth noting for this clone: Its matching antigen is unknown.

Only in-frame clones appear in the TCRdb table, and some are missing; sequencing was by immunoSEQ multiplex PCR. The sample has around 120,000 clones, around 93% seen once; the top ten hold approximately 5%. The CDR3 spans 13 residues. Germline lookup yields CDR1 SEHNR and CDR2 FQNEAQ (reference sequence). The V gene lost 2 bases and the J gene lost 8 bases, with 9 bases spanning the gap. General study points: After the peak T cell response, and only then, were repertoires sampled. Most donors were white British and more were female, and clonal diversity was possibly underestimated. Regions 160-218 and 743-854 dominated among vaccine-associated CD4 TCRs spanning spike. Among spike-specific TCRs, nearly half reportedly target unmutated variant regions.

V and J are TRBV7-9 and TRBJ2-2; D is unresolved. This TCR was sampled from an adult who received the AZD1222 COVID-19 vaccine. The sample consisted of peripheral blood, taken 28 days after the second AZD1222 dose. This CDR3 is CASSLILRGELFF. CDR3 coding DNA: TGTGCCAGCAGCTTAATCCTCCGAGGGGAGCTGTTTTTT.